A selection of T cell receptor beta chains follows, all from one sample in a study of T cell repertoires in cytomegalovirus infection. TCRdb itself ran the reads through MiXCR, one entry per CDR3 protein. The repertoire holds roughly 280,000 distinct CDR3 sequences, less than 25% seen once, with about 21% in the top ten. Their antigens remain unidentified. The sample here was cultured PBMCs, taken from culture after CMV antigen stimulation. These receptors were taken from a human donor in good health (CMV status not recorded). Some clones in this sample may be carry-over from other donors' samples. CDR3s include the opening cysteine and the closing phenylalanine or tryptophan. Fields, in order: CDR3 protein, CDR3 DNA, V gene, clone size, D gene, J gene. The D gene is left open where the match is weak. Some rows mark clone size as missing; the rest say once, few, many or name a class of expanded clone.

cdr3_aa: CASIHSSGLASTDTQYF
cdr3_nt: TGTGCCAGTATACACTCGTCGGGACTAGCCAGCACAGATACGCAGTATTTT
v_call: TRBV6-6
clone_size: NA
d_call: TRBD2
j_call: TRBJ2-3

cdr3_aa: CASSGGGAGTQYF
cdr3_nt: TGTGCCAGCAGCGGCGGCGGGGCGGGGACGCAGTATTTT
v_call: TRBV7-2
clone_size: many
d_call: NA
j_call: TRBJ2-3

cdr3_aa: CASSQAASGIGETQYF
cdr3_nt: TGTGCCAGCAGCCAAGCGGCTAGCGGGATCGGGGAGACCCAGTACTTC
v_call: TRBV14
clone_size: few
d_call: TRBD2
j_call: TRBJ2-5

cdr3_aa: CASSLLGLAGAIQYF
cdr3_nt: TGTGCCAGCAGCTTACTCGGACTAGCGGGAGCCATTCAGTACTTC
v_call: TRBV7-2
clone_size: many
d_call: TRBD2
j_call: TRBJ2-4

cdr3_aa: CASSNLAGGPAGELFF
cdr3_nt: TGCGCCAGCAGTAATCTAGCGGGAGGGCCCGCGGGGGAGCTGTTTTTT
v_call: TRBV4-1
clone_size: NA
d_call: TRBD2
j_call: TRBJ2-2

cdr3_aa: CASGFDPKDTGNTEAFF
cdr3_nt: TGTGCTAGTGGTTTTGACCCAAAGGACACGGGGAACACTGAAGCTTTCTTT
v_call: TRBV12-5
clone_size: many
d_call: NA
j_call: TRBJ1-1

cdr3_aa: CASSFRFEAFF
cdr3_nt: TGTGCCAGCAGTTTTCGGTTTGAAGCTTTCTTT
v_call: TRBV12-3/TRBV12-4
clone_size: once
d_call: NA
j_call: TRBJ1-1

cdr3_aa: CASSSTLASRDRRIF
cdr3_nt: TGTGCCAGCAGTTCGACCCTGGCATCCCGGGACAGGAGAATTTTT
v_call: TRBV27
clone_size: few
d_call: TRBD1
j_call: TRBJ2-3

cdr3_aa: CSARHRVSNNSPLHF
cdr3_nt: TGCAGTGCTAGACACAGGGTGTCCAATAATTCACCCCTCCACTTT
v_call: TRBV20-1
clone_size: NA
d_call: NA
j_call: TRBJ1-6

cdr3_aa: CSARPGGYNEQFF
cdr3_nt: TGCAGTGCTAGGCCGGGGGGCTATAATGAGCAGTTCTTC
v_call: TRBV20-1
clone_size: NA
d_call: NA
j_call: TRBJ2-1

cdr3_aa: CASSSTGKLYGYTF
cdr3_nt: TGTGCCAGCAGTTCCACAGGGAAGCTATATGGCTACACCTTC
v_call: TRBV7-9
clone_size: many
d_call: NA
j_call: TRBJ1-2

cdr3_aa: CASSWTSNTEAFF
cdr3_nt: TGTGCCAGCAGCTGGACCTCGAACACTGAAGCTTTCTTT
v_call: TRBV7-9
clone_size: few
d_call: NA
j_call: TRBJ1-1

cdr3_aa: CASSSLFGPALNTEAFF
cdr3_nt: TGTGCCAGCAGCTCCCTTTTCGGTCCAGCCTTGAACACTGAAGCTTTCTTT
v_call: TRBV7-2
clone_size: many
d_call: NA
j_call: TRBJ1-1

cdr3_aa: CASSLGSGKYNEQFF
cdr3_nt: TGCGCCAGCAGCTTGGGTAGCGGGAAGTACAATGAGCAGTTCTTC
v_call: TRBV5-1
clone_size: NA
d_call: TRBD2
j_call: TRBJ2-1

cdr3_aa: CASSQLGRQETQYF
cdr3_nt: TGCGCCAGCAGCCAATTGGGCCGACAAGAGACCCAGTACTTC
v_call: TRBV4-3
clone_size: NA
d_call: NA
j_call: TRBJ2-5

cdr3_aa: CASTQGGKETQYF
cdr3_nt: TGTGCCAGCACTCAGGGGGGTAAGGAGACCCAGTACTTC
v_call: TRBV6-1
clone_size: many
d_call: NA
j_call: TRBJ2-5

cdr3_aa: CASWTGVEDTQYF
cdr3_nt: TGTGCCAGCTGGACAGGGGTAGAAGATACGCAGTATTTT
v_call: TRBV28
clone_size: many
d_call: TRBD1
j_call: TRBJ2-3

cdr3_aa: CASSSSSRPTNEKLFF
cdr3_nt: TGTGCCAGCAGCTCCTCATCGAGACCCACTAATGAAAAACTGTTTTTT
v_call: TRBV11-2
clone_size: NA
d_call: NA
j_call: TRBJ1-4

cdr3_aa: CASRLWDEQFF
cdr3_nt: TGTGCCAGCAGGCTTTGGGATGAGCAGTTCTTC
v_call: TRBV7-2
clone_size: NA
d_call: NA
j_call: TRBJ2-1

cdr3_aa: CASSVSVSESQPQHF
cdr3_nt: TGTGCCAGCAGCGTCTCCGTGAGCGAGAGTCAGCCCCAGCATTTT
v_call: TRBV7-2
clone_size: many
d_call: NA
j_call: TRBJ1-5

cdr3_aa: CASSLLQTSNEKLFF
cdr3_nt: TGTGCCAGCAGCCTACTTCAAACCTCTAATGAAAAACTGTTTTTT
v_call: TRBV7-2
clone_size: many
d_call: NA
j_call: TRBJ1-4

cdr3_aa: CASSSPTSGSGGANVLTF
cdr3_nt: TGTGCCAGCAGCTCGCCGACTAGCGGGAGCGGTGGGGCCAACGTCCTGACTTTC
v_call: TRBV11-2
clone_size: few
d_call: TRBD2
j_call: TRBJ2-6

cdr3_aa: CSALGLAGTTDTQYF
cdr3_nt: TGCAGTGCTTTGGGACTAGCGGGGACAACAGATACGCAGTATTTT
v_call: TRBV20-1
clone_size: NA
d_call: TRBD2
j_call: TRBJ2-3

cdr3_aa: CASTPTSGSGTQYF
cdr3_nt: TGTGCCAGCACCCCAACTAGCGGGAGTGGGACCCAGTACTTC
v_call: TRBV12-3/TRBV12-4
clone_size: NA
d_call: TRBD2
j_call: TRBJ2-5

cdr3_aa: CSTLAFNTDTQYF
cdr3_nt: TGCAGTACCCTGGCCTTCAACACAGATACGCAGTATTTT
v_call: TRBV20-1
clone_size: NA
d_call: NA
j_call: TRBJ2-3

cdr3_aa: CASSHEFRTGRLAGVYNEQFF
cdr3_nt: TGTGCCAGCAGCCATGAATTTAGGACAGGACGTCTAGCGGGAGTCTACAATGAGCAGTTCTTC
v_call: TRBV3-1
clone_size: few
d_call: TRBD2
j_call: TRBJ2-1

cdr3_aa: CASSSGSSGANVLTF
cdr3_nt: TGTGCCAGCAGCTCCGGGAGCTCTGGGGCCAACGTCCTGACTTTC
v_call: TRBV7-2
clone_size: many
d_call: NA
j_call: TRBJ2-6

cdr3_aa: CASSLEALAAYEQYF
cdr3_nt: TGTGCCAGCAGCTTAGAGGCTCTAGCGGCCTACGAGCAGTACTTC
v_call: TRBV7-2
clone_size: many
d_call: TRBD2
j_call: TRBJ2-7

cdr3_aa: CASRRSSGISTDTQYF
cdr3_nt: TGTGCCAGCCGCCGATCGAGCGGAATTAGCACAGATACGCAGTATTTT
v_call: TRBV12-3/TRBV12-4
clone_size: NA
d_call: NA
j_call: TRBJ2-3

cdr3_aa: CATRNRRGEQFF
cdr3_nt: TGTGCCACCAGAAATCGACGCGGTGAGCAGTTCTTC
v_call: TRBV24-1
clone_size: once
d_call: NA
j_call: TRBJ2-1

cdr3_aa: CASSPRQGRATEAFF
cdr3_nt: TGTGCCAGCTCACCAAGACAGGGACGAGCCACTGAAGCTTTCTTT
v_call: TRBV18
clone_size: few
d_call: TRBD1
j_call: TRBJ1-1

cdr3_aa: CASSYGRGTDTQYF
cdr3_nt: TGTGCCAGCAGTTACGGCCGAGGGACAGATACGCAGTATTTT
v_call: TRBV6-2/TRBV6-3
clone_size: NA
d_call: NA
j_call: TRBJ2-3

cdr3_aa: CASSQERTAGVSGELFF
cdr3_nt: TGCGCCAGCAGCCAAGAAAGGACAGCGGGAGTTTCCGGGGAGCTGTTTTTT
v_call: TRBV4-1
clone_size: NA
d_call: TRBD2
j_call: TRBJ2-2

cdr3_aa: CASSPRGQVEYF
cdr3_nt: TGTGCCAGCAGCCCTCGTGGGCAGGTTGAGTACTTC
v_call: TRBV27
clone_size: NA
d_call: NA
j_call: TRBJ2-7

cdr3_aa: CASSLWVDTEAFF
cdr3_nt: TGTGCCAGCAGCTTATGGGTAGACACTGAAGCTTTCTTT
v_call: TRBV11-3
clone_size: many
d_call: NA
j_call: TRBJ1-1

cdr3_aa: CATSRGDRGLGRNQPQHF
cdr3_nt: TGTGCCACCAGCAGAGGGGACAGGGGGCTAGGTCGCAATCAGCCCCAGCATTTT
v_call: TRBV15
clone_size: NA
d_call: TRBD1
j_call: TRBJ1-5

cdr3_aa: CASAPGISSYEQYF
cdr3_nt: TGTGCCAGCGCCCCCGGGATTAGCTCCTACGAGCAGTACTTC
v_call: TRBV12-3/TRBV12-4
clone_size: few
d_call: NA
j_call: TRBJ2-7

cdr3_aa: CASSLGGFPDTQYF
cdr3_nt: TGCGCCAGCAGCTTGGGTGGGTTCCCAGATACGCAGTATTTT
v_call: TRBV5-1
clone_size: many
d_call: NA
j_call: TRBJ2-3

cdr3_aa: CASSKGQEGSPLHF
cdr3_nt: TGTGCCAGCAGTAAAGGACAGGAGGGTTCACCCCTCCACTTT
v_call: TRBV28
clone_size: NA
d_call: TRBD1
j_call: TRBJ1-6

cdr3_aa: CSATRTGELFF
cdr3_nt: TGCAGCGCGACAAGGACCGGGGAGCTGTTTTTT
v_call: TRBV29-1
clone_size: NA
d_call: NA
j_call: TRBJ2-2

cdr3_aa: CASSYRLAGEDEQYF
cdr3_nt: TGTGCCAGCAGCTACCGACTAGCGGGAGAAGACGAGCAGTACTTC
v_call: TRBV7-8
clone_size: many
d_call: TRBD2
j_call: TRBJ2-7